Described below is a single TCR beta chain sequence and its context. Its antigen remains unknown. This entry is derived from a study of cytomegalovirus exposure and HLA in healthy donors. Study results and limitations: More than 150 TCR beta chains were listed as cytomegalovirus-associated. Segments of the TCR beta V type were, in most cases, productive about 87% or about 30% of the time in an earlier analysis. A later analysis found TCR association rates differed by HLA locus, highest for DRB1 and lowest for HLA-C.

The donors, nominally healthy at sampling, likely had unrecorded immune exposures. CDR1 and CDR2 (germline): MGHRA, YSYEKL. V lost 1 base, J lost 8 bases, and 3 bases stayed unmatched. This CDR3 contains 14 residues. Primers: 60 Vbeta forward and 13 Jbeta reverse. Clones were read by immunoSEQ multiplex PCR, and TCRdb kept only the in-frame ones, dropping some. Here the sample spans some 150,000 clones, about 80% being singletons. This TCR was recovered from a man aged 18-30 years in good health and CMV-seropositive. V usage is TRBV4-1 and J usage is TRBJ1-4; 8 bases map to TRBD1. Sequencing was carried out using PBMCs. The CDR3 region is CASSQGRTGEKLFF. CDR3 sequence (DNA): TGCGCCAGCAGCCAAGGTCGGACAGGGGAAAAACTGTTTTTT.